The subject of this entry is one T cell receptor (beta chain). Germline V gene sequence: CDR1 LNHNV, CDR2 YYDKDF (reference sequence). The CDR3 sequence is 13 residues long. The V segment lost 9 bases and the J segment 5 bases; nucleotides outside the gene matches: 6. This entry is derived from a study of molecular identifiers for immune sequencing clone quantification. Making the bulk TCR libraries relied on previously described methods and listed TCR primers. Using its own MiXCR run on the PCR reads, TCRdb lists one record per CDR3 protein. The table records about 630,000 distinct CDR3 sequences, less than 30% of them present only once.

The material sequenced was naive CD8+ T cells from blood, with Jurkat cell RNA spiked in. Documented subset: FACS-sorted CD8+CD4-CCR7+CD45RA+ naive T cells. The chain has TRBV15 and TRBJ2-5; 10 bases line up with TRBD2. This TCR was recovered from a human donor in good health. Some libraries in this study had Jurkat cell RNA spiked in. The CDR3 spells CATNGLAVETQYF. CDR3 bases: TGTGCCACTAACGGACTAGCGGTCGAGACCCAGTACTTC. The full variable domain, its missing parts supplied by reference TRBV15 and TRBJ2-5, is DAMVIQNPRYQVTQFGKPVTLSCSQTLNHNVMYWYQQKSSQAPKLLFHYYDKDFNNEADTPDNFQSRRPNTSFCFLDIRSPGLGDTAMYLCATNGLAVETQYFGPGTRLLVL.